This TCR beta chain was recovered during a study of CD8 T cells in Susac syndrome. This CDR3 has 15 residues. The V end was cut by 2 bases, the J end by 6 bases, with 14 bases between. CD8+ and CD4+ blood T cells underwent TCR beta sequencing. TEMRA cells were FACS-enriched and CD8+ and CD4+ T cells negatively isolated. An amount of RNA that ranged from roughly 0.45 to 1 ug was reverse transcribed with random hexamers. Amplification of TCR beta CDR3 used immunoSEQ multiplex PCR across 54 Vbeta and 13 Jbeta. TCRdb itself ran the immunoSEQ multiplex PCR reads through MiXCR, one entry per CDR3 protein. Seen here are about 60,000 distinct CDR3 sequences, approximately 94% observed once, and the top ten hold roughly 0.2%.

This chain links TRBV12-3 or TRBV12-4 with TRBJ1-5, with D perhaps matching TRBD1 (5 bases). Sequenced material: CD8+ T cells from PBMCs. This TCR derives from a human donor in good health. The CDR3 sequence is CASSLLGETGQPQHF. The CDR3 DNA reads as TGTGCCAGCAGTTTATTAGGCGAAACAGGTCAGCCCCAGCATTTT.